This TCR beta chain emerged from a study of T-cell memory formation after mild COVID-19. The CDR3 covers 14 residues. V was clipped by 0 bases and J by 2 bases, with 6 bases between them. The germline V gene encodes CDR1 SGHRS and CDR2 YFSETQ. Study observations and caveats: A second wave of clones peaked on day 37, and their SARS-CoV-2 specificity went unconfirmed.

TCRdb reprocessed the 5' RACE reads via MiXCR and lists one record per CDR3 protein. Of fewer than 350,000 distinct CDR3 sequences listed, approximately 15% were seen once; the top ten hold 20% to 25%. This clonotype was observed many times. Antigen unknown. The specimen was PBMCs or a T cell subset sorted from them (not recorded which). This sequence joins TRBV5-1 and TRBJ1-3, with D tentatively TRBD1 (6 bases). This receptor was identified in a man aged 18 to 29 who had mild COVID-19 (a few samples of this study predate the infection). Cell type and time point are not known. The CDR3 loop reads CASSLGTAGNTIYF. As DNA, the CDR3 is TGCGCCAGCAGCTTGGGGACAGCTGGAAACACCATATATTTT.